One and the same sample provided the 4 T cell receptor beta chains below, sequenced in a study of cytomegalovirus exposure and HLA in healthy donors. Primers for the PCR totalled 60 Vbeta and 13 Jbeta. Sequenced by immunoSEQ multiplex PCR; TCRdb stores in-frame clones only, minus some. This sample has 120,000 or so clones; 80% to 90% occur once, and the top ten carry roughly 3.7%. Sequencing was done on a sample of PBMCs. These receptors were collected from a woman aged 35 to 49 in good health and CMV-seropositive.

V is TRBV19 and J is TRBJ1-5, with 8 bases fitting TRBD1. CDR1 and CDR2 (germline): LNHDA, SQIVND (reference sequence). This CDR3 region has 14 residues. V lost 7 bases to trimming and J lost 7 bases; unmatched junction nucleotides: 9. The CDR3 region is CASTHDQGAQPQHF. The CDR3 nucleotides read TGTGCCAGTACCCATGACCAGGGGGCCCAGCCCCAGCATTTT.

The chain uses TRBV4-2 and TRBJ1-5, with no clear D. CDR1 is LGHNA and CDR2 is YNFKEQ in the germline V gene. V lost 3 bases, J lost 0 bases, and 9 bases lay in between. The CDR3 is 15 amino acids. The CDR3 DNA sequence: TGTGCCAGCAGCCAGGGCCAGTATAGCAATCAGCCCCAGCATTTT. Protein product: CASSQGQYSNQPQHF.

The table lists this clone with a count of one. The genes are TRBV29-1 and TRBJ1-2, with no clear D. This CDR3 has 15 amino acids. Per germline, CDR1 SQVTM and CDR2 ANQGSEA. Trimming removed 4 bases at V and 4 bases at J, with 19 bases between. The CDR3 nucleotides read TGCAGCGTTGGGAATTTGGGAAGACGGGGCTATGGCTACACCTTC. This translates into CSVGNLGRRGYGYTF.

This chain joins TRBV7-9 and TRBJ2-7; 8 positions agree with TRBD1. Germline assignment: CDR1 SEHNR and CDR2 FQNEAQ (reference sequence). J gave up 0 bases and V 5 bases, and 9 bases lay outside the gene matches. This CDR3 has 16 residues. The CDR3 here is CASSAKTGASSYEQYF. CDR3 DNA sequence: TGTGCCAGCAGCGCGAAGACAGGGGCCAGCTCCTACGAGCAGTACTTC. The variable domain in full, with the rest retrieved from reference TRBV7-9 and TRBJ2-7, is DTGVSQNPRHKITKRGQNVTFRCDPISEHNRLYWYRQTLGQGPEFLTYFQNEAQLEKSRLLSDRFSAERPKGSFSTLEIQRTEQGDSAMYLCASSAKTGASSYEQYFGPGTRLTVT.